This T cell receptor (beta chain) was recovered during a study of T cell changes during pregnancy in multiple sclerosis. Method: immunoSEQ multiplex PCR; TCRdb's copy keeps in-frame clones and lacks some. This table has under 85,000 clones, around 90% appearing once. Germline assignment: CDR1 SGHTA and CDR2 FQGNSA. The CDR3 is 13 amino acids. V lost 8 bases, J lost 9 bases, and 14 bases lay in between. The clonotype was recovered from a female donor with multiple sclerosis, enrolled in a pregnancy study. The input for sequencing was CD4+ T cells from peripheral blood mononuclear cells, taken in the second trimester of pregnancy. The chain uses TRBV7-2 and TRBJ1-6; unclear D gene. CDR3 residues: CASSGVSGSPLHF. The CDR3 DNA follows: TGTGCCAGCTCCGGAGTGAGTGGTTCACCCCTCCACTTT.